The source of this T cell receptor beta chain is a study of shared clonotypes between healthy human individuals. The CDR3 consists of 16 residues. It was at deep level that the assay was run. Per sorted-subset replicate PCR, input was 200 to 250 ng DNA, representing tens of thousands of T cell genomes. TCRdb keeps only in-frame clones here, not all; method: immunoSEQ multiplex PCR. The sample consists of 1.6 million or so clones, approximately 98.5% of them appearing once. The TCR originated in a man aged 30 to 45 in good health. The rearrangement uses TRBV21-1 and TRBJ2-3; the table's D gene call, TRBD2, was not cross checked with the DNA. TRBV21-1 is a listed pseudogene. The specimen sequenced was naive CD4+ T cells sorted from blood. Documented subset: CD45RA+ positively selected. The CDR3 loop reads CASSSGIAGASDTQYF. CDR3 DNA: TGTGCCAGCAGCAGCGGAATAGCGGGAGCCTCAGATACGCAGTATTTT.